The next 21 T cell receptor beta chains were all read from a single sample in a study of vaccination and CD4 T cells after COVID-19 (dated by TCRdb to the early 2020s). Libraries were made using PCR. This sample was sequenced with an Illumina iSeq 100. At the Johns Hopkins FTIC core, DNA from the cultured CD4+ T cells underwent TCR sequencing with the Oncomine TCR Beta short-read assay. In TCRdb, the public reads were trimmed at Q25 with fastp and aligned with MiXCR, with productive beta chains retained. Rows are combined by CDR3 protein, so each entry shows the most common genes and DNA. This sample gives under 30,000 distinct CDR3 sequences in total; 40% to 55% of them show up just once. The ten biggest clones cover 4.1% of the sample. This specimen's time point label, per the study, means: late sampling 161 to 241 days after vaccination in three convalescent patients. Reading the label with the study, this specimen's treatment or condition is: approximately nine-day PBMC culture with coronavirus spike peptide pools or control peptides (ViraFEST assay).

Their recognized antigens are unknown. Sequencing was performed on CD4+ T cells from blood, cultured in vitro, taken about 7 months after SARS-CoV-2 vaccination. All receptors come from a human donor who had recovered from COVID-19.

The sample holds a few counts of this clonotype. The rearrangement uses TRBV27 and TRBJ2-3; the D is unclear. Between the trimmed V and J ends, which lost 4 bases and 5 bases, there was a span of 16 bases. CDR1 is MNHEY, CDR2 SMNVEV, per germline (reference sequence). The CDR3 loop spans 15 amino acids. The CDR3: CASSYTPPAKDTQYF. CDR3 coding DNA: TGTGCCAGCAGTTACACCCCCCCGGCAAAAGATACGCAGTATTTT.

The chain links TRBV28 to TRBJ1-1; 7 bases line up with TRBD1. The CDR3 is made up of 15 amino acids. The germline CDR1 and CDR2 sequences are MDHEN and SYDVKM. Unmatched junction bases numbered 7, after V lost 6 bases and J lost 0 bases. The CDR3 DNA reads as TGTGCCAGCAGAAGACAGGGAGCGGTGAACACTGAAGCTTTCTTT. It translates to CASRRQGAVNTEAFF.

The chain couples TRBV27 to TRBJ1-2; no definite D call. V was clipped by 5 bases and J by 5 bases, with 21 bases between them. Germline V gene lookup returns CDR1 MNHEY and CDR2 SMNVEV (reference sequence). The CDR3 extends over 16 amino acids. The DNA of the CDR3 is TGTGCCAGCAGTCCCCCGAGGGAGGGAGGTAGGTATGGCTACACCTTC. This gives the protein CASSPPREGGRYGYTF.

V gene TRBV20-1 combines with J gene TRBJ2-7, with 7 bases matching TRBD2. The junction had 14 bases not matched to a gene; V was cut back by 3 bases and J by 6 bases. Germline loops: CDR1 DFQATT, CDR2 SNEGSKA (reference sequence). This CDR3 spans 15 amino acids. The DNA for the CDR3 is TGCAGTGCTAGTTTGGCGGGAGTAGGAAGGGTCGAGCAGTACTTC. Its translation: CSASLAGVGRVEQYF.

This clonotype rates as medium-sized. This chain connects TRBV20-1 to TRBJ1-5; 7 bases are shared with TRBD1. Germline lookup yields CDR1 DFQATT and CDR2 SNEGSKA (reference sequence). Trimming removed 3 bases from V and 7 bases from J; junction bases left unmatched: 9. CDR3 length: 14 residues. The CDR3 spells CSARGLEGAQPQHF. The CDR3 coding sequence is TGCAGTGCTAGGGGCCTTGAGGGGGCCCAGCCCCAGCATTTT.

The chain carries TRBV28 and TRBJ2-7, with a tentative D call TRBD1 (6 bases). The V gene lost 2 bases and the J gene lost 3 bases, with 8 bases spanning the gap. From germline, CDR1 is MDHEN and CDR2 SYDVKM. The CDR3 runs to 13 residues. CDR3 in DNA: TGTGCCAGCAGTTTACCAGGGGACTACGAGCAGTACTTC. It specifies CASSLPGDYEQYF.

The CDR3 DNA is TGCGCCAGCAGCCAAGAGGACGGCGTCTGGGAGACCCAGTACTTC. This translates into CASSQEDGVWETQYF. The chain has TRBV4-3 and TRBJ2-5; D unresolved. Germline assignment: CDR1 LGHNA and CDR2 YSLEER. Trimming removed 0 bases at V and 5 bases at J, with 13 bases between. The CDR3 runs 15 residues.

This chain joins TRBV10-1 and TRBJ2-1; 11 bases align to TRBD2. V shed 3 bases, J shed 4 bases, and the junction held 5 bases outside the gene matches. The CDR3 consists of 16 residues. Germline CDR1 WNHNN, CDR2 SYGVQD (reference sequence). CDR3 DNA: TGCGCCAGCAGTGACCTGACTAGCGGGGCTTACAATGAGCAGTTCTTC. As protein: CASSDLTSGAYNEQFF.

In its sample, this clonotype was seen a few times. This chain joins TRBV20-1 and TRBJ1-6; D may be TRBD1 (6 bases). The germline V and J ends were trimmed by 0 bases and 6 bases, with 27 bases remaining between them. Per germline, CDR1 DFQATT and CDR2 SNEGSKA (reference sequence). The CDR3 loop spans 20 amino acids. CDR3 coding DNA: TGCAGTGCTAGAGATTTAAGGGCGACGGGGGGCGCGAATGGTAATTCACCCCTCCACTTT. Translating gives CSARDLRATGGANGNSPLHF.

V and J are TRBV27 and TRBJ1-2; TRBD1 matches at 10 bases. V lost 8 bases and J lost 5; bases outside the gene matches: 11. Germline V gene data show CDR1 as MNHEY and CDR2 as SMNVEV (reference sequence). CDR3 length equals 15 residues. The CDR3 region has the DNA TGTGCCAGCGGGGGACAGGGGTCCGGGGAATATGGCTACACCTTC. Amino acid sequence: CASGGQGSGEYGYTF.

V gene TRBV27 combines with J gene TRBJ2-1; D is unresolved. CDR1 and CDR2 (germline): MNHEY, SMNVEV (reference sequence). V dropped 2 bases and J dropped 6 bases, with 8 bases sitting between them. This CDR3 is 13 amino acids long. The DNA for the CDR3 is TGTGCCAGCAGTTTAGGGCAGGTCAATGAGCAGTTCTTC. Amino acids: CASSLGQVNEQFF.

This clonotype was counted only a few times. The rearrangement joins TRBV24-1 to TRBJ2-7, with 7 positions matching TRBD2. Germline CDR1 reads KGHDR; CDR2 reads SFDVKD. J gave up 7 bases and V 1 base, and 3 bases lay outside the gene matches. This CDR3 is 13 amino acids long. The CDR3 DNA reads TGTGCCACCAGTGATTTCCAGGGAGGGGAGCAGTACTTC. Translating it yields CATSDFQGGEQYF.

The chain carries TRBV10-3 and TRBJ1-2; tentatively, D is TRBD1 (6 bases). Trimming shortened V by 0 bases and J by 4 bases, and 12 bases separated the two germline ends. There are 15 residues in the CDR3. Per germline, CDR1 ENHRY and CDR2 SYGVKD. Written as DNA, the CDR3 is TGTGCCATCAGTGAGTCCCGGGGGCGCGGCTATGGCTACACCTTC. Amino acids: CAISESRGRGYGYTF.

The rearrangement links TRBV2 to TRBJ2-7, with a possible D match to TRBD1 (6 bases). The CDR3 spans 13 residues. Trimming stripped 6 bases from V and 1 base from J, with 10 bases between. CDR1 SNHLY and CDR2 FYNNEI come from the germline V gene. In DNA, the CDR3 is TGTGCCAGCAGGGATGACAGGTCCTACGAGCAGTACTTC. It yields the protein CASRDDRSYEQYF.

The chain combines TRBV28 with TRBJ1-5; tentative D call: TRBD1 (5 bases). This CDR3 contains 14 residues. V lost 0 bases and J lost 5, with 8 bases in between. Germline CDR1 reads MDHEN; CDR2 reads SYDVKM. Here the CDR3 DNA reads TGTGCCAGCAGTTTATGGGGGGGTTATCAGCCCCAGCATTTT. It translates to CASSLWGGYQPQHF. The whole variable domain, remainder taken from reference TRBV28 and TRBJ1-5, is DVKVTQSSRYLVKRTGEKVFLECVQDMDHENMFWYRQDPGLGLRLIYFSYDVKMKEKGDIPEGYSVSREKKERFSLILESASTNQTSMYLCASSLWGGYQPQHFGDGTRLSIL.

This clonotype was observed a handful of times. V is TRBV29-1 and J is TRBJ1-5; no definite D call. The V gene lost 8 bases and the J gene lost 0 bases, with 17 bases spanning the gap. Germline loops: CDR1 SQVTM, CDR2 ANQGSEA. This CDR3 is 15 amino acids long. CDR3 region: CSYSDGVRSNQPQHF. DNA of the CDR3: TGCAGCTACAGTGATGGGGTGCGTAGCAATCAGCCCCAGCATTTT.

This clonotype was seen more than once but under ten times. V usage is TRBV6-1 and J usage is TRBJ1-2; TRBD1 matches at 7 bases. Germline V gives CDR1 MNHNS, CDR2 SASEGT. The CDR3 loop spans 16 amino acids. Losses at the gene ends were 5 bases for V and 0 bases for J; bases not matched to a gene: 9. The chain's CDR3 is CASSRTGTLPNYGYTF. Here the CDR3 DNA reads TGTGCCAGCAGTCGGACAGGCACACTCCCTAACTATGGCTACACCTTC.

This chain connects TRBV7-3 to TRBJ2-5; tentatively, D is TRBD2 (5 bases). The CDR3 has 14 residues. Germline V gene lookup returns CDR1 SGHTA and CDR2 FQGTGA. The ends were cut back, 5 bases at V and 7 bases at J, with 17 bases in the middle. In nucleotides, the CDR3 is TGTGCCAGCAGCCTACAGAGCGGTTTTGGGACCCAGTACTTC. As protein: CASSLQSGFGTQYF.

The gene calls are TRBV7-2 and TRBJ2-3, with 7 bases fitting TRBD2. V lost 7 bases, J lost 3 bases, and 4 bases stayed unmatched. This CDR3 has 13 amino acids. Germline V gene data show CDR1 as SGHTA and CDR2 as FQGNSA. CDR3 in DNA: TGTGCCAGCATCCAGGGAGGGACAGATACGCAGTATTTT. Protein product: CASIQGGTDTQYF.

In DNA form, the CDR3 reads TGTGCCAGCAGTGAAAACCAGGGCCGGTACAATGAGCAGTTCTTC. Amino acids: CASSENQGRYNEQFF. The chain uses TRBV6-1 and TRBJ2-1, with a possible D match to TRBD1 (5 bases). The CDR3 has 15 amino acids. Germline values: CDR1 MNHNS, CDR2 SASEGT. Trimming stripped 2 bases from V and 4 bases from J, with 12 bases between.

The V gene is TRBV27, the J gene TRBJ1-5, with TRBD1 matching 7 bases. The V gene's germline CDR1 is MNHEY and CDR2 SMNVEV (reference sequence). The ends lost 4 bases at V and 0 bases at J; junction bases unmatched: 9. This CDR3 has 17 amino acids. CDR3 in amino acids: CASSSRQGGISNQPQHF. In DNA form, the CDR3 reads TGTGCCAGCAGTTCCCGACAGGGAGGGATTAGCAATCAGCCCCAGCATTTT.